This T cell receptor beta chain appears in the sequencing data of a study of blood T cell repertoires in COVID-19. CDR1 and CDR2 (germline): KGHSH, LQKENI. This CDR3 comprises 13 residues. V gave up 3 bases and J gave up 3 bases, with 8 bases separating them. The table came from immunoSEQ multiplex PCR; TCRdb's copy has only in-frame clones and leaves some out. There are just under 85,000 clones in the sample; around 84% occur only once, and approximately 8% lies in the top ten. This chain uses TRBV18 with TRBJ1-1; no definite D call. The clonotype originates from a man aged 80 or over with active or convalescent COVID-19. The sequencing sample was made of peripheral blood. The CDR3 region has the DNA TGTGCCAGCTCACCGGAACAGTACACTGAAGCTTTCTTT. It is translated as CASSPEQYTEAFF.